These T cell receptor beta chains were read from a single sample in a study of shared clonotypes between healthy human individuals. The method was immunoSEQ multiplex PCR; TCRdb's version includes in-frame clones alone and lacks a portion of them. The table has more than 1.2 million clones, 98% seen once. Material: naive CD4+ T cells sorted from blood. The receptor source for this set is a man aged 25 to 40 in good health. Both conserved end residues are part of each CDR3. The D gene is left open where the match is weak. Clone size is stated in some rows and not others, as once, few, many or a class when expanded.

size	D	J	V	DNA	CDR3
.	.	TRBJ1-5	TRBV28	TGTGCCAGCAGTTTAGGTTTGGCTCAGCCCCAGCATTTT	CASSLGLAQPQHF
.	.	TRBJ2-2	TRBV9	TGTGCCAGCAGCGTCTACAGGGCCACCCTTAACACCGGGGAGCTGTTTTTT	CASSVYRATLNTGELFF
.	TRBD2	TRBJ2-1	TRBV19	TGTGCCAGTATACCCCTGGGCGGGAGCTACAATGAGCAGTTCTTC	CASIPLGGSYNEQFF
once	TRBD1	TRBJ1-5	TRBV10-2	TGCGCCAGCAGTGAGTTCCCCGGACAGGGATACAATCAGCCCCAGCATTTT	CASSEFPGQGYNQPQHF
.	TRBD2	TRBJ2-4	TRBV15	TGTGCCACAGGGCAGGGGCTAGCCGCGGGAGGATCCAAAAACATTCAGTACTTC	CATGQGLAAGGSKNIQYF
.	.	TRBJ1-2	TRBV6-1	TGTGCCAGCCGCTCGATCAGGGCGGATGGCTACACCTTC	CASRSIRADGYTF
.	.	TRBJ2-7	TRBV5-1	TGCGCCAGCAGCTTGGAAGGTGGAGGGGGCGAGCAGTACTTC	CASSLEGGGGEQYF
.	.	TRBJ2-1	TRBV10-1	TGCGCCAGCAGTGAGACGGGGGCGACCCACAATGAGCAGTTCTTC	CASSETGATHNEQFF
.	.	TRBJ2-2	TRBV6-5	TGTGCCAGCAGTTACTTAGAAACAGTTAACACCGGGGAGCTGTTTTTT	CASSYLETVNTGELFF
.	TRBD2	TRBJ2-1	TRBV5-1	TGCGCCAGCAGCGAGACTAGCGGGGCTGGCTACAATGAGCAGTTCTTC	CASSETSGAGYNEQFF
.	TRBD2	TRBJ2-1	TRBV4-1	TGCGCCAGCAGCCAAAGTAACGGACTAGTAAGCTCCTACAATGAGCAGTTCTTC	CASSQSNGLVSSYNEQFF
.	TRBD2	TRBJ2-5	TRBV11-2	TGTGCCAGCAGCCGGGGACTAGCGGGAGAGACCCAGTACTTC	CASSRGLAGETQYF
.	.	TRBJ2-3	TRBV7-3	TGTGCCAGCAGCTTGGGGGCTAGCGCGGATACGCAGTATTTT	CASSLGASADTQYF
.	.	TRBJ2-2	TRBV19	TGTGCCAGTATTGAGGGGGGGAACACCGGGGAGCTGTTTTTT	CASIEGGNTGELFF
.	.	TRBJ2-1	TRBV5-1	TGCGCCAGCAGCCCCGGAGGGAGCTCCTACAATGAGCAGTTCTTC	CASSPGGSSYNEQFF
.	.	TRBJ1-4	TRBV14	TGTGCCAGCAGCCAAGATTGGGCAAGGAATGAAAAACTGTTTTTT	CASSQDWARNEKLFF
.	.	TRBJ2-7	TRBV10-3	TGTGCCATCACGGACAGCTCCTACGAGCAGTACTTC	CAITDSSYEQYF